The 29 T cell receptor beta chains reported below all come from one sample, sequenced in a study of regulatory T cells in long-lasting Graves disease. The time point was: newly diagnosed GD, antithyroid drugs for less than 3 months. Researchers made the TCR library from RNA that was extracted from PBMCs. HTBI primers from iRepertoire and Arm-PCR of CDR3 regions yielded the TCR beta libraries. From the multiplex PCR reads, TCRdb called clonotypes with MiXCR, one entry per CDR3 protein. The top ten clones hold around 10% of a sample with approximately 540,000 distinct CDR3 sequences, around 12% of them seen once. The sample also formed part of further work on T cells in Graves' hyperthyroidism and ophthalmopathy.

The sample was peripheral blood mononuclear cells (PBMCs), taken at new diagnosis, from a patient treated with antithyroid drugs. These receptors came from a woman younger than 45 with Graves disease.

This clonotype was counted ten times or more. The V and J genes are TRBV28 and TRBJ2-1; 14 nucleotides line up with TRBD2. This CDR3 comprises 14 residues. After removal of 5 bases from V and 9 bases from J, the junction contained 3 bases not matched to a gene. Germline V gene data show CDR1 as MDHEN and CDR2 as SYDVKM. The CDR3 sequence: CASSRTSGRIEQFF. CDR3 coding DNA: TGTGCCAGCAGTCGGACTAGCGGGAGGATTGAGCAGTTCTTC.

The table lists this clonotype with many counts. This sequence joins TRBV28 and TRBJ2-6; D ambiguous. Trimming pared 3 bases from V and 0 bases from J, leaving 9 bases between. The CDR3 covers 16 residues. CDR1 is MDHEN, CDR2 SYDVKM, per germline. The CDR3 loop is CASSLVTLSGANVLTF. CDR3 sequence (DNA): TGTGCCAGCAGTTTGGTTACCCTCTCTGGGGCCAACGTCCTGACTTTC.

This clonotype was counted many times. CDR3 nucleotides: TGTGCCAGCAGTCCTGGGACTAGCGGGAGGCGGAATGAGCAGTTCTTC. Translation: CASSPGTSGRRNEQFF. The chain is built from TRBV28 and TRBJ2-1, with TRBD2 matching 15 bases. Looked up from germline, CDR1 is MDHEN and CDR2 is SYDVKM. The CDR3 consists of 16 residues. J lost 7 bases, V lost 5 bases, and 6 bases had no gene match. The variable domain in full, completed from reference TRBV28 and TRBJ2-1, reads DVKVTQSSRYLVKRTGEKVFLECVQDMDHENMFWYRQDPGLGLRLIYFSYDVKMKEKGDIPEGYSVSREKKERFSLILESASTNQTSMYLCASSPGTSGRRNEQFFGPGTRLTVL.

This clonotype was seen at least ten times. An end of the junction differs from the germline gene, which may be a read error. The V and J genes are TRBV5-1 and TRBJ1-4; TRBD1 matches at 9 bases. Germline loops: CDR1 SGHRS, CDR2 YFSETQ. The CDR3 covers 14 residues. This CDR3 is CASSPGQGNEKLFF. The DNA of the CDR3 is TGTGCCAGCTCACCGGGACAGGGAAATGAAAAACTGTTTTTT.

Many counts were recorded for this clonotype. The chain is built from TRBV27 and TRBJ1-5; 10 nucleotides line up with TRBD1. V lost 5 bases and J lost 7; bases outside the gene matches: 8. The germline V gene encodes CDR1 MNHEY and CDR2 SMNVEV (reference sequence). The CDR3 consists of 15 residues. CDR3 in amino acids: CASSPGQGSGQPQHF. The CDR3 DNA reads TGTGCCAGCAGTCCGGGACAGGGGTCGGGACAGCCCCAGCATTTT.

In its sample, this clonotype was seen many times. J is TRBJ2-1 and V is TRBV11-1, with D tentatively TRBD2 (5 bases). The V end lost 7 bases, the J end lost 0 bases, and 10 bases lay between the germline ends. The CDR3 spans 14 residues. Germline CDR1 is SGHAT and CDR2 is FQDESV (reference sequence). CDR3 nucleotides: TGTGCCAGCACCGTAGGGAGCTCCTACAATGAGCAGTTCTTC. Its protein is CASTVGSSYNEQFF.

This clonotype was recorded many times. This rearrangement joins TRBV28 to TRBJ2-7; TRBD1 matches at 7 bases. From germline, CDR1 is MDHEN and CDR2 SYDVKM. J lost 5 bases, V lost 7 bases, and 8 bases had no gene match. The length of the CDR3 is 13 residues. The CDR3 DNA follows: TGTGCCAGCATTTCGACAGGGTGGGACGAGCAGTACTTC. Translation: CASISTGWDEQYF.

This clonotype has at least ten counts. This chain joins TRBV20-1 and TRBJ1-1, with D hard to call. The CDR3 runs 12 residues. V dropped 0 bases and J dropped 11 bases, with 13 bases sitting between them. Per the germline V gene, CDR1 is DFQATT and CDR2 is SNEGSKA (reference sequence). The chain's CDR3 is CSARDGLAVAFF. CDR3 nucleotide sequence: TGCAGTGCTAGAGATGGTCTCGCCGTTGCTTTCTTT.

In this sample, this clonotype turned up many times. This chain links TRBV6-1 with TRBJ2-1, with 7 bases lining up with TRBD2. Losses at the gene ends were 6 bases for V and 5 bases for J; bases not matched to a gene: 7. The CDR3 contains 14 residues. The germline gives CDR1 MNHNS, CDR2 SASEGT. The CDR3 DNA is TGTGCCAGCAGCTTGGGACTACTACACAATGAGCAGTTCTTC. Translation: CASSLGLLHNEQFF.

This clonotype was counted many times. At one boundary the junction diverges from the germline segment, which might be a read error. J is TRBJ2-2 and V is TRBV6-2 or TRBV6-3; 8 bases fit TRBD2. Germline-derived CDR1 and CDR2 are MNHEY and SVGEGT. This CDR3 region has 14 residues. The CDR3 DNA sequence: TGCGCCAGCAGTGTGGCGGGAGGCACCGGGGAGCTGTTTTTT. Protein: CASSVAGGTGELFF.

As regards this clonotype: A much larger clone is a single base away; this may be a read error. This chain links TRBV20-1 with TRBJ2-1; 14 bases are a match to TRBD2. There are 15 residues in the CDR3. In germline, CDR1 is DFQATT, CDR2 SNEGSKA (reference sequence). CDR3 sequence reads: CSEGTSGSLRNEQLF. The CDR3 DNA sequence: TGCAGCGAAGGGACTAGCGGGAGTTTAAGGAATGAGCAGCTCTTC.

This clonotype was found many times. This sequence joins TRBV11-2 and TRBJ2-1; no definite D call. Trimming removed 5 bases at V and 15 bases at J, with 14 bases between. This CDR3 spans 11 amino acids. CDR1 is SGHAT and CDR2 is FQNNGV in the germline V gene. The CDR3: CASSTPFIRFF. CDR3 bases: TGTGCCAGCAGCACACCATTCATTCGGTTCTTC.

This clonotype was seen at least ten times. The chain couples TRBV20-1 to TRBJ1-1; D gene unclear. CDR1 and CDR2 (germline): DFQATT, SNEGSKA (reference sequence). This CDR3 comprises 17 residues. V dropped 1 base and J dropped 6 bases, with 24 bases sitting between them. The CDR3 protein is CSARAPFLRRAKAEAFF. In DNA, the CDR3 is TGCAGTGCTAGAGCTCCTTTTCTTCGACGGGCGAAGGCTGAAGCTTTCTTT.

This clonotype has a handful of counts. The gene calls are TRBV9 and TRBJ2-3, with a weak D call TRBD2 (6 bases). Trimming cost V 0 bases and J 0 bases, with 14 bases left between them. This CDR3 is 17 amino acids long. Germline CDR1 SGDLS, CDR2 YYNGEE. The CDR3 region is CASSVGLAGLSTDTQYF. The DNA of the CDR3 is TGTGCCAGCAGCGTAGGGCTCGCGGGGCTTAGCACAGATACGCAGTATTTT.

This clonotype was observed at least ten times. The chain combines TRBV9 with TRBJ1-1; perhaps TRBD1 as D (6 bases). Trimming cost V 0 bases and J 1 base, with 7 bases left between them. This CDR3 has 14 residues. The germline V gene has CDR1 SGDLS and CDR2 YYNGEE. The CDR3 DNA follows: TGTGCCAGCAGCGTAGGGGGACAGAACACTGAAGCTTTCTTT. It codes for CASSVGGQNTEAFF.

The CDR3 DNA reads TGTGCCAGCAGTGAAGCGGGACCGTCTGTCGGGGAGCTGTTTTTT. It yields the protein CASSEAGPSVGELFF. The V and J genes are TRBV6-2 or TRBV6-3 and TRBJ2-2; 7 positions agree with TRBD2. V was pared by 5 bases and J by 7 bases, with 10 bases of the junction left unmatched. The germline CDR1 and CDR2 sequences are MNHEY and SVGEGT. The CDR3 totals 15 residues.

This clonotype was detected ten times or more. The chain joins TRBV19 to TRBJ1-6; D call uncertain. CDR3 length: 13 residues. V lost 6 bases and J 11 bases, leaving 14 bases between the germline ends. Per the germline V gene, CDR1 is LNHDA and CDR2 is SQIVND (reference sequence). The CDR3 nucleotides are TGTGCCAGTAGCCAGGTCGAGACGGCACCCCTCCACTTT. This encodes CASSQVETAPLHF. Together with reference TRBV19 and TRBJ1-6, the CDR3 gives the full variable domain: DGGITQSPKYLFRKEGQNVTLSCEQNLNHDAMYWYRQDPGQGLRLIYYSQIVNDFQKGDIAEGYSVSREKKESFPLTVTSAQKNPTAFYLCASSQVETAPLHFGNGTRLTVT.

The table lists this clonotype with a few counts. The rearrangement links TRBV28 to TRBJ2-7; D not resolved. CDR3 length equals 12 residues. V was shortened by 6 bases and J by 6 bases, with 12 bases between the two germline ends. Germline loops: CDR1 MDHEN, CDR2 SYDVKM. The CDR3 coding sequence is TGTGCCAGCAGCCCCCGGAAGGTCGAGCAGTACTTC. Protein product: CASSPRKVEQYF.

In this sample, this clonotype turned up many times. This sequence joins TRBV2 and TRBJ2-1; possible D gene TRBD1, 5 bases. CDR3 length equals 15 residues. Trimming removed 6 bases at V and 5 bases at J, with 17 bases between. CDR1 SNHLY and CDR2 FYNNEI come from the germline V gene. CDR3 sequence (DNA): TGTGCCAGCAGCGGAGACAGATCCCTTGACAATGAGCAGTTCTTC. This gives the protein CASSGDRSLDNEQFF.

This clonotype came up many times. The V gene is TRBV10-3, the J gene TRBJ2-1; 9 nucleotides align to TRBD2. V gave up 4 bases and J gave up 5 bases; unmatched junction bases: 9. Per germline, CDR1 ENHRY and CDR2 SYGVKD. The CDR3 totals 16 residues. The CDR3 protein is CAISASGTSLNNEQFF. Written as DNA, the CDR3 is TGTGCCATCAGTGCTTCCGGGACTAGCCTTAACAATGAGCAGTTCTTC.

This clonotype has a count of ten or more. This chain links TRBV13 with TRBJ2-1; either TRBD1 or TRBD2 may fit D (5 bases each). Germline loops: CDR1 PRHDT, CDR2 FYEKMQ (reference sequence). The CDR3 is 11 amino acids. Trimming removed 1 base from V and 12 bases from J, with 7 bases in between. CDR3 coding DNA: TGTGCCAGCAGCTTAGCGAGGGGGCAGTTCTTC. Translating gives CASSLARGQFF.

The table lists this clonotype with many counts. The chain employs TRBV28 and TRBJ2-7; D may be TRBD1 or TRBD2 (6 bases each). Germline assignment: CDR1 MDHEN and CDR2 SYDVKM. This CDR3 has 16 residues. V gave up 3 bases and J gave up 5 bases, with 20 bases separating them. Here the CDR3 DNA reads TGTGCCAGCAGTTTTAGTGCGAAAACAGGGACTCACGAGCAGTACTTC. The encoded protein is CASSFSAKTGTHEQYF.

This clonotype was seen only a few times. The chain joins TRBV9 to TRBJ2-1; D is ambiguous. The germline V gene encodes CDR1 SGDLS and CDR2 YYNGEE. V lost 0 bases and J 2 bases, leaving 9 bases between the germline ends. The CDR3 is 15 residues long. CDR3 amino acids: CASSVGGTTYNEQFF. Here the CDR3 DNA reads TGTGCCAGCAGCGTAGGGGGTACCACCTACAATGAGCAGTTCTTC.

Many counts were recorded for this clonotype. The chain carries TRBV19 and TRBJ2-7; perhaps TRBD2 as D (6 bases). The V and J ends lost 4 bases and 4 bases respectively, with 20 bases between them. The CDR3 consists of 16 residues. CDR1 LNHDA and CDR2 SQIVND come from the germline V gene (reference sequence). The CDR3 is CASSTGVWGSGYEQYF. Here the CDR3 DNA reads TGTGCCAGTAGTACGGGGGTGTGGGGGTCCGGTTACGAGCAGTACTTC.

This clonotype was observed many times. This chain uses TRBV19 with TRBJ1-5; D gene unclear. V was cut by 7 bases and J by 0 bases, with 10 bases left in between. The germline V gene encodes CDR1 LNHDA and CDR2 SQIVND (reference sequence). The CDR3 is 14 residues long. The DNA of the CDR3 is TGTGCCAGTATTGGCCAGTTTAGCAATCAGCCCCAGCATTTT. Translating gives CASIGQFSNQPQHF.

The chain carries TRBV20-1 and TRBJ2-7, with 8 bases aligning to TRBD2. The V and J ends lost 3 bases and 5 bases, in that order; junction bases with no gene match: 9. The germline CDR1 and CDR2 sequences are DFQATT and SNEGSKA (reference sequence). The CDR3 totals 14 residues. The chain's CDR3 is CSASSAGVLNEQYF. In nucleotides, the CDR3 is TGCAGTGCTAGTTCAGCGGGAGTTCTCAACGAGCAGTACTTC.

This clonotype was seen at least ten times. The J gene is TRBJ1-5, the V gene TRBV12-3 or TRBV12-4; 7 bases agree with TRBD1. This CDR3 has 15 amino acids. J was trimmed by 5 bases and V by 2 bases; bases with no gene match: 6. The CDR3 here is CASSLRGGLDQPQHF. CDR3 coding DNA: TGTGCCAGCAGTTTAAGAGGGGGCCTGGATCAGCCCCAGCATTTT.

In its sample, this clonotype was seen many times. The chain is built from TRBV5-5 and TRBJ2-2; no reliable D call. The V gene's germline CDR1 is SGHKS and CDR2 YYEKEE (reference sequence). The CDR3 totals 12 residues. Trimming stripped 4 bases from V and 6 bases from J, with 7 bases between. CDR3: CASSRVAGELFF. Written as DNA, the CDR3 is TGTGCCAGCAGCAGGGTCGCCGGGGAGCTGTTTTTT.

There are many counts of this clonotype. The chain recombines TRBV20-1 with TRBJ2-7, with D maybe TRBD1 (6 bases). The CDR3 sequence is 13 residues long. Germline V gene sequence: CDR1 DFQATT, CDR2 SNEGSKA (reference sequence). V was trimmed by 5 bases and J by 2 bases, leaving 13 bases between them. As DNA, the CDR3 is TGCAGTGCTCAGACCGACAGGACCTACGAGCAGTACTTC. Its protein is CSAQTDRTYEQYF.